This T cell receptor (beta chain) stems from a study of blood T cells in healthy people across ages (dated by TCRdb to between 2015 and 2016). For context, the study as a whole: In model experiments, template switching captured about one uniquely barcoded TCR beta cDNA molecule for every two T cells. Donors were grouped into four age groups: young (average 16 years), middle-aged (39), aged (around 60) and long-lived (roughly 80). For two donors (one aged 18 to 30 and one aged 80 or older), the study analyzed two additional independent replicas of 1 million unique cDNA reads from the same blood draw. To avoid experimental bias, donors of different ages were distributed randomly across sequencing lanes. To track age-related changes in TCR beta repertoire diversity, the study relied on deep sequencing normalized with unique cDNA molecular identifiers. The full study reports these points: Observed TCR beta diversity per million T cells fell roughly linearly with age, and a significant reduction was already apparent by age roughly 41. Compared with the aged group, the long-lived group had more naive CD4+ T cells, fewer expanded clones and increased TCR diversity, a pattern suggesting age selection. Because the CMV infection status of the donors was unknown, age-related changes in expanded clonotypes may potentially have been confounded. Estimates of total diversity based on one million sequenced T cells were regarded as lower bounds and as underestimates. There was a strong correlation between observed TCR beta diversity and the percentage of naive T cells measured by flow cytometry. Since profiling was done on bulk unsorted PBMCs, naive and antigen-experienced compartments could not be conclusively compared.

Systemically healthy Caucasian individuals from Russia, 35 to 50 in total and aged about 6 to 90 years, were included as donors. Each donor gave about 9.2 milliliters of peripheral blood, drawn into EDTA-treated Vacutainer tubes. Ficoll-Paque density-gradient centrifugation was used to isolate PBMCs, with at least 6.5 million per sample. Trizol reagent was used to extract total RNA from PBMCs, with at least 5.5 micrograms per sample. Naive CD45RAhigh/CD27high T cell percentages were measured by flow cytometry on a PBMC aliquot from every donor. Concerning this clonotype itself: Its antigen remains unidentified. Within one base of it there is no much larger clone, and no base qualities were kept.

Counted from cysteine to phenylalanine, this CDR3 has 14 amino acids. The sequence is cut down to CDR3 DNA, 42 bases in frame from base 1. CDR1 SGDLS and CDR2 YYNGEE are derived from the germline V gene. V is cut back by 0 bases and J by 5 bases, with 3 bases in the junction unmatched. To prepare the library, 5' RACE was applied. Sequenced on an Illumina HiSeq 2500. The second PCR ran for about 6 to 12 cycles and used a J-beta primer mix along with a sample-barcoded 5' primer. A unique molecular identifier was introduced onto each TCR beta cDNA molecule by a template-switch 5' adaptor carrying 12 random nucleotides. Each sample yielded at least 2.5 million CDR3-containing paired-end reads. The Mint cDNA synthesis kit, primed by a TRBC-specific oligonucleotide, was used to synthesize first-strand cDNA from all RNA. All cDNA was treated with uracil-DNA glycosylase and then went through a first 18-cycle PCR with the universal primers M1SS and BC2_uni_R. For the original study's pipeline: For normalization, 1 million high-quality reads, each with a distinct molecular identifier, were randomly selected from each sample. Reads with shared molecular identifiers were discarded instead of being binned into consensus sequences. MiTCR, set to a Q25 quality threshold and the strictest error-elimination algorithm, was used for CDR3 identification, clonotype clustering and error correction. A nonparametric unseen species model using Euler transformation provided a lower-bound estimate of total TCR beta diversity. TCRdb reprocessing: public reads trimmed at Q25 with fastp, clones called with MiXCR, in-frame beta chains kept. Each entry is one CDR3 protein sequence, shown with its most common DNA and genes. TCRdb's processing, not the study's, gives the V and J calls here. A total of over 1,200,000 distinct CDR3 sequences appear in this sample, approximately 59% of them only once. The ten top clones hold roughly 6.3% of the sample.

This TCR came from a man aged 18 to 30 in good health. Source material: blood. Rearrangement joined TRBV9 to TRBJ2-5; 8 middle bases align to TRBD2. The CDR3 sequence is CASSVAGGMETQYF. The DNA reads as follows: TGTGCCAGCAGCGTAGCGGGGGGGATGGAGACCCAGTACTTC.